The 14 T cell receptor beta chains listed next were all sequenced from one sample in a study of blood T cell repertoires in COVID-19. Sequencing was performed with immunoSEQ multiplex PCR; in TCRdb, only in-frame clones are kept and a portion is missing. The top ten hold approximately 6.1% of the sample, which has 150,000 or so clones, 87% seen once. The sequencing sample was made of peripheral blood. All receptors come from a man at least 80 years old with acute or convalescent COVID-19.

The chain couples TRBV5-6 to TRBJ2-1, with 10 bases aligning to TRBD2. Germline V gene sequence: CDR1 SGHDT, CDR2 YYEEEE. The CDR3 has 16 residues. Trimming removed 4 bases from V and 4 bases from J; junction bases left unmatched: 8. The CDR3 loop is CASSPLSGGIYNEQFF. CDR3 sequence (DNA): TGTGCCAGCAGCCCCCTTAGCGGGGGGATTTACAATGAGCAGTTCTTC.

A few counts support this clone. The CDR3 spells CASSSRTGDFQPQHF. The CDR3 bases are TGTGCCAGCAGCTCACGGACAGGGGATTTTCAGCCCCAGCATTTT. The V and J genes are TRBV7-2 and TRBJ1-5, with 9 bases matching TRBD1. V was clipped by 4 bases and J by 6 bases; unmatched bases: 7. The CDR3 loop spans 15 amino acids. Germline loops: CDR1 SGHTA, CDR2 FQGNSA. The full variable domain, rest sourced from reference TRBV7-2 and TRBJ1-5, is GAGVSQSPSNKVTEKGKDVELRCDPISGHTALYWYRQSLGQGLEFLIYFQGNSAPDKSGLPSDRFSAERTGGSVSTLTIQRTQQEDSAVYLCASSSRTGDFQPQHFGDGTRLSIL.

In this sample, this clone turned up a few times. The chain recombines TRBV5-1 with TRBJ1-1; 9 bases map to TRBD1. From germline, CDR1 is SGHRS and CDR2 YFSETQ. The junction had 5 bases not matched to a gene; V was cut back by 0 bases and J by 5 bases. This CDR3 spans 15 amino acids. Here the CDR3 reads CASSLAAGQGTEAFF. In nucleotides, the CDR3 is TGCGCCAGCAGCTTGGCCGCGGGACAGGGAACTGAAGCTTTCTTT.

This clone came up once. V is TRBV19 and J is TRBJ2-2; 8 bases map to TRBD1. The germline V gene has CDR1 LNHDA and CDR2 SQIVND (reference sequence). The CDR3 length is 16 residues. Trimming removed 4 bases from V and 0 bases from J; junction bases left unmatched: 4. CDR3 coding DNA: TGTGCCAGTAGTACCAGGACAGGGCCGAACACCGGGGAGCTGTTTTTT. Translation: CASSTRTGPNTGELFF.

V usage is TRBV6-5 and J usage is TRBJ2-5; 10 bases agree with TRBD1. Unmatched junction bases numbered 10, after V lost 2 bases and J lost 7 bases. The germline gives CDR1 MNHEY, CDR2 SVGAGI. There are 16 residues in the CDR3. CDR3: CASSYNSPDRGGTQYF. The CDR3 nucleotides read TGTGCCAGCAGTTACAATTCCCCGGACAGGGGGGGGACCCAGTACTTC.

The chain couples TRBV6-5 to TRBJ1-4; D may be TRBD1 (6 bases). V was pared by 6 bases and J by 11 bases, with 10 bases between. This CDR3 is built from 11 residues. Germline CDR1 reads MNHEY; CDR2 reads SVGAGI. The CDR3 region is CASRAQGKLFF. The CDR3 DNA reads TGTGCCAGCAGGGCCCAGGGGAAACTGTTTTTT.

The CDR3 nucleotides are TGTGCCAGCACGCGTTCCCTGGAGCCCCAGCATTTT. Protein product: CASTRSLEPQHF. The chain joins TRBV28 to TRBJ1-5; D ambiguous. The CDR3 is made up of 12 amino acids. V dropped 7 bases and J dropped 8 bases, with 12 bases sitting between them. CDR1 is MDHEN and CDR2 is SYDVKM in the germline V gene.

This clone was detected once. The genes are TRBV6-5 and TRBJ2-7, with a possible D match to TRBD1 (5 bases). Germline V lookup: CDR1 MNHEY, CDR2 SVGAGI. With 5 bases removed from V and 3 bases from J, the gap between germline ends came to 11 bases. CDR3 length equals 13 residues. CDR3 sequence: CASSQTDFYEQYF. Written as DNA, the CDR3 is TGTGCCAGCAGTCAGACAGATTTCTACGAGCAGTACTTC.

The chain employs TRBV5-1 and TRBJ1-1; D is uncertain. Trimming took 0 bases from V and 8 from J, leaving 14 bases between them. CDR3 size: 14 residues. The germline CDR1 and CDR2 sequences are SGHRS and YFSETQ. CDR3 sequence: CASSLDEGVGEAFF. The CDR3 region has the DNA TGCGCCAGCAGCTTGGACGAGGGAGTCGGGGAAGCTTTCTTT.

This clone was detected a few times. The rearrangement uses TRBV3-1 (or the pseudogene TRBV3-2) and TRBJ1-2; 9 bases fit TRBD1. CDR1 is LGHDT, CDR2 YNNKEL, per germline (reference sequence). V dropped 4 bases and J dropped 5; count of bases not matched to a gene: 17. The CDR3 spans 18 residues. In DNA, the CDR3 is TGTGCCAGCAGCCCCGGGGTAGGGACAGGGCAAAACTCGTATGGCTACACCTTC. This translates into CASSPGVGTGQNSYGYTF.

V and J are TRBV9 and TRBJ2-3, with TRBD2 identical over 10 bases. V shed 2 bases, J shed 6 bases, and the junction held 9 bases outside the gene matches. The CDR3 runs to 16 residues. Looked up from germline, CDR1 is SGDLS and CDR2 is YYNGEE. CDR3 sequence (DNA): TGTGCCAGCAGCGTCGCGAGTACAGCGGGGGGGGATACGCAGTATTTT. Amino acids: CASSVASTAGGDTQYF.

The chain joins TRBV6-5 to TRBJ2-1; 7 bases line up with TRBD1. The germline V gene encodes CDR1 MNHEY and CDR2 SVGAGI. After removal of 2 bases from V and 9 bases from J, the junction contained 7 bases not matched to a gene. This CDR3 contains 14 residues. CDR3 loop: CASSYGVGGIEQFF. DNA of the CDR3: TGTGCCAGCAGTTACGGGGTAGGGGGCATTGAGCAGTTCTTC.

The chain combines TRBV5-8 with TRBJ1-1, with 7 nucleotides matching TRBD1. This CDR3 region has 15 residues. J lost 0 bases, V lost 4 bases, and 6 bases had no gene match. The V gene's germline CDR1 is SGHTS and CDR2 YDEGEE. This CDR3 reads CASSVSGTVNTEAFF. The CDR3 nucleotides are TGTGCCAGCAGCGTATCCGGGACAGTGAACACTGAAGCTTTCTTT.

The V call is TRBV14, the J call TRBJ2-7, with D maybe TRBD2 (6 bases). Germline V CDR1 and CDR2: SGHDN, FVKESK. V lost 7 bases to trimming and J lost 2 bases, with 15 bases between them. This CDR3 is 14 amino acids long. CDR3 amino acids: CASNSGEATYEQYF. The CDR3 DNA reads TGTGCCAGCAATTCCGGGGAGGCAACCTACGAGCAGTACTTC.